This TCR beta chain appears in the sequencing data of a study of spatial heterogeneity in lung cancer. General study findings and limits: Blood contained ubiquitous expanded tumor TCRs more at resection than at follow-up.

Germline V gene sequence: CDR1 SGHTA, CDR2 FQGNSA. Trimming shortened V by 3 bases and J by 7 bases, and 6 bases separated the two germline ends. The CDR3 totals 11 residues. The sample's time point: sample taken at primary tumor resection. This clonotype was counted many times. The target antigen is unknown. One entry per CDR3 protein results from TCRdb running MiXCR on the 5' RACE reads. The top ten clones hold more than 25% of a sample with some 21,000 distinct CDR3 sequences, around 3.2% of them seen once. This specimen was PBMCs, taken at surgery. V gene TRBV7-2 combines with J gene TRBJ1-1; D is undetermined. The receptor was derived from a female donor with early-stage non-small cell lung cancer. The CDR3 spells CASSFGNEAFF. CDR3 DNA sequence: TGTGCCAGCAGCTTCGGAAATGAAGCTTTCTTT.